This is a list of T cell receptor beta chains from one sample in a study of tumor and adjacent non-tumor tissue in lung cancer. Using its own MiXCR run on the multiplex PCR reads, TCRdb lists one record per CDR3 protein. The table lists 100,000 to 150,000 distinct CDR3 sequences, approximately 66% of them singletons. Sequencing used lung tumor tissue. The receptor set was obtained from a young man with non-small cell lung cancer. Each CDR3 is given without its conserved first and last residue. Each record gives: V gene, J gene, D gene, CDR3 protein. A D gene is named only where the DNA matches it firmly.

TRBV4-2	TRBJ2-1	.	ASSQEIAGATYNEHF
TRBV11-3	TRBJ1-4	TRBD1	ASSSSGGEKLF
TRBV11-2	TRBJ2-5	.	ASSPQDTQH
TRBV11-2	TRBJ2-1	TRBD2	ASNPLAGSVNEEF
TRBV29-1	TRBJ1-1	.	SIAFGLGGFDEAF
TRBV6-5	TRBJ2-3	.	ASSHSSDTQY
TRBV11-1	TRBJ2-5	.	VSSLSGEEEAQY
TRBV5-1	TRBJ2-1	.	ASSSSPTVTYNEQF
TRBV6-5	TRBJ2-5	.	TSNPDGVQETQY
TRBV20-1	TRBJ2-1	TRBD2	SARRGLADTPYNEQF
TRBV12-3/TRBV12-4	TRBJ2-5	.	AGSLAVQETQY
TRBV11-2	TRBJ2-3	TRBD1	ASRRDRGGVADTQY
TRBV12-3/TRBV12-4	TRBJ2-5	TRBD2	TSTKGTSGRTSAETQY
TRBV14	TRBJ1-1	.	ASSLTPGTEVL
TRBV12-3/TRBV12-4	TRBJ2-2	.	ASSFSSSTGEQF
TRBV6-2/TRBV6-3	TRBJ2-5	.	ASSYMGETQY
TRBV11-1	TRBJ2-2	.	ASSLAPGTQNTGELF
TRBV12-3/TRBV12-4	TRBJ2-1	TRBD2	ASLKAGAGGNEQF
TRBV24-1	TRBJ2-7	TRBD2	ATSESTSGSSYEQY
TRBV12-3/TRBV12-4	TRBJ2-2	.	VSSFGGTGELF
TRBV5-6	TRBJ2-5	.	ASSRDTRETQY
TRBV5-1	TRBJ2-1	TRBD2	ASSLYPRGSGGNEQF
TRBV24-1	TRBJ2-5	.	ATSNLTRGVETQY
TRBV11-3	TRBJ2-7	.	ASSTKRASDSEQY
TRBV11-2	TRBJ2-1	.	TSSLASGHNEQF
TRBV7-9	TRBJ2-5	.	ASMAAGTQY
TRBV6-5	TRBJ1-2	.	ASTSRGYGYT
TRBV5-5	TRBJ2-7	.	ASSLKPADSSYEQY
TRBV24-1	TRBJ2-7	.	ATSAAGHGARGAYEQY